Below, 31 T cell receptor beta chains from the same sample are listed, as sequenced in a study of blood T cell repertoires in COVID-19. Here immunoSEQ multiplex PCR was the method, and the copy in TCRdb shows in-frame clones only, minus some. The sample has about 140,000 clones, more than 70% seen once. The sequencing sample was made of peripheral blood. These receptors were collected from a man aged 50-60 years with active or convalescent COVID-19.

The table lists this clone with a count of one. This chain links TRBV30 with TRBJ2-3; 8 nucleotides align to TRBD2. This CDR3 contains 13 residues. V shed 4 bases, J shed 0 bases, and the junction held 0 bases outside the gene matches. The germline CDR1 and CDR2 sequences are GTSNPN and SVGIG (reference sequence). The CDR3 spells CAWTSGSTDTQYF. DNA for the CDR3: TGTGCCTGGACTAGCGGGAGCACAGATACGCAGTATTTT.

V gene TRBV19 combines with J gene TRBJ1-6; TRBD1 agrees at 10 bases. The CDR3 extends over 17 amino acids. Germline V gene sequence: CDR1 LNHDA, CDR2 SQIVND (reference sequence). After removal of 6 bases from V and 6 bases from J, the junction contained 11 bases not matched to a gene. The CDR3 DNA follows: TGTGCCAGTAGCCCAGGCCCAAGGACAGGGGGTAATTCACCCCTCCACTTT. It specifies CASSPGPRTGGNSPLHF.

The gene calls are TRBV6-6 and TRBJ1-1; perhaps TRBD1 as D (6 bases). This CDR3 spans 15 amino acids. Germline V gives CDR1 MNHNY, CDR2 SVGAGI (reference sequence). Trimming removed 0 bases from V and 2 bases from J, with 10 bases in between. CDR3 sequence reads: CASSYSRRGNTEAFF. The CDR3 nucleotides read TGTGCCAGCAGTTACTCCCGCAGGGGCAACACTGAAGCTTTCTTT.

The chain employs TRBV19 and TRBJ2-1; perhaps TRBD2 as D (5 bases). V lost 7 bases, J lost 0 bases, and 13 bases lay in between. The CDR3 runs to 15 residues. Germline V gives CDR1 LNHDA, CDR2 SQIVND (reference sequence). The CDR3 sequence: CASTPPGSSYNEQFF. The CDR3, as DNA: TGTGCCAGTACCCCCCCTGGGAGCTCCTACAATGAGCAGTTCTTC. The variable domain in full, completed from reference TRBV19 and TRBJ2-1, reads DGGITQSPKYLFRKEGQNVTLSCEQNLNHDAMYWYRQDPGQGLRLIYYSQIVNDFQKGDIAEGYSVSREKKESFPLTVTSAQKNPTAFYLCASTPPGSSYNEQFFGPGTRLTVL.

V gene TRBV7-9 combines with J gene TRBJ2-2, with TRBD1 matching 8 bases. Losses at the gene ends were 10 bases for V and 5 bases for J; bases not matched to a gene: 6. Germline values: CDR1 SEHNR, CDR2 FQNEAQ (reference sequence). The CDR3 is 13 amino acids. As DNA, the CDR3 is TGTGCCAAGGGACAGGCGATTACCGGGGAGCTGTTTTTT. Its protein is CAKGQAITGELFF.

The chain has TRBV7-6 and TRBJ2-2; D may be TRBD1 (5 bases). The CDR3 length is 16 residues. Looked up from germline, CDR1 is SGHVS and CDR2 is FNYEAQ. The V gene lost 1 base and the J gene lost 5 bases, with 14 bases spanning the gap. This chain's CDR3 is CASSLVAAGFTGELFF. CDR3 sequence (DNA): TGTGCCAGCAGCTTAGTCGCGGCAGGGTTTACCGGGGAGCTGTTTTTT.

The chain links TRBV4-3 to TRBJ1-1; perhaps TRBD1 as D (5 bases). The CDR3 runs to 16 residues. The V and J ends lost 2 bases and 4 bases respectively, with 17 bases between them. Germline CDR1 is LGHNA and CDR2 is YSLEER. The CDR3 loop reads CASSQPSGGRATEAFF. As DNA, the CDR3 is TGCGCCAGCAGCCAACCTTCCGGGGGGAGGGCCACTGAAGCTTTCTTT.

The chain couples TRBV10-3 to TRBJ2-2; weak D call: TRBD2 (6 bases). Germline-derived CDR1 and CDR2 are ENHRY and SYGVKD. The CDR3 has 16 amino acids. Trimming shortened V by 6 bases and J by 0 bases, and 14 bases separated the two germline ends. The CDR3 DNA follows: TGTGCCATCAGGGCCTCGGGGGACGCGAACACCGGGGAGCTGTTTTTT. Protein product: CAIRASGDANTGELFF.

This chain links TRBV6-5 with TRBJ1-1; 8 nucleotides align to TRBD1. Trimming at V came to 2 bases and at J to 7 bases, leaving 3 bases not matched to a gene. CDR1 is MNHEY, CDR2 SVGAGI, per germline. The CDR3 length is 13 residues. CDR3 DNA: TGTGCCAGCAGTTACGTGGGGACAGGTGAAGCTTTCTTT. This translates into CASSYVGTGEAFF.

This clone showed up just a few times. The rearrangement joins TRBV7-6 to TRBJ2-2; a possible D gene is TRBD2 (6 bases). In germline, CDR1 is SGHVS, CDR2 FNYEAQ. V lost 3 bases and J 8 bases, leaving 10 bases between the germline ends. CDR3 size: 13 residues. This CDR3 is CASSFGTPGELFF. DNA for the CDR3: TGTGCCAGCAGCTTTGGGACTCCAGGGGAGCTGTTTTTT.

This chain joins TRBV6-5 and TRBJ1-1; D is unclear. With 6 bases removed from V and 1 base from J, the gap between germline ends came to 12 bases. The CDR3 contains 14 residues. CDR1 MNHEY and CDR2 SVGAGI come from the germline V gene. The CDR3 loop is CASRFRQSNTEAFF. The CDR3, as DNA: TGTGCCAGCAGATTCAGGCAATCGAACACTGAAGCTTTCTTT.

V and J are TRBV5-5 and TRBJ1-4, with D possibly TRBD1 on 6 matching bases. The CDR3 contains 15 residues. CDR1 is SGHKS, CDR2 YYEKEE, per germline (reference sequence). V lost 5 bases and J 5 bases, leaving 16 bases between the germline ends. This CDR3 reads CASSPTGGANEKLFF. The CDR3 DNA is TGTGCCAGCAGTCCCACCGGGGGGGCGAATGAAAAACTGTTTTTT.

Only one count was recorded for this clone. The chain carries TRBV7-2 and TRBJ1-4; no reliable D call. V was pared by 5 bases and J by 3 bases, with 13 bases between. The CDR3 is made up of 15 amino acids. CDR1 and CDR2 (germline): SGHTA, FQGNSA. CDR3 residues: CASSPLGTANEKLFF. CDR3 DNA sequence: TGTGCCAGCAGCCCGCTAGGTACGGCTAATGAAAAACTGTTTTTT.

The rearrangement joins TRBV29-1 to TRBJ2-1; D is ambiguous. Trimming shortened V by 4 bases and J by 7 bases, and 8 bases separated the two germline ends. Germline-derived CDR1 and CDR2 are SQVTM and ANQGSEA. The CDR3 has 11 amino acids. The CDR3 loop reads CSVVTENEQFF. The CDR3 DNA reads as TGCAGCGTTGTAACTGAGAATGAGCAGTTCTTC.

The rearrangement joins TRBV29-1 to TRBJ2-1; 8 positions agree with TRBD2. Losses at the gene ends were 2 bases for V and 3 bases for J; bases not matched to a gene: 3. Germline values: CDR1 SQVTM, CDR2 ANQGSEA. This CDR3 is 14 amino acids long. CDR3 bases: TGCAGCGTTGAATTAGCGGGAATCTACAATGAGCAGTTCTTC. This sequence encodes CSVELAGIYNEQFF.

The rearrangement joins TRBV7-9 to TRBJ2-3; 16 bases align to TRBD2. V shed 4 bases, J shed 2 bases, and the junction held 3 bases outside the gene matches. This CDR3 contains 17 residues. CDR1 is SEHNR, CDR2 FQNEAQ, per germline (reference sequence). The CDR3 here is CASSSGLAGGITDTQYF. The CDR3, as DNA: TGTGCCAGCAGCTCGGGACTAGCGGGAGGGATCACAGATACGCAGTATTTT.

The genes are TRBV2 and TRBJ1-2; possibly TRBD1 for D (5 bases). Trimming stripped 3 bases from V and 4 bases from J, with 12 bases between. The CDR3 consists of 14 residues. Germline V lookup: CDR1 SNHLY, CDR2 FYNNEI. Here the CDR3 reads CASSEGQAFYGYTF. In DNA, the CDR3 is TGTGCCAGCAGTGAGGGGCAGGCCTTCTATGGCTACACCTTC.

This clone was recorded a few times. The chain uses TRBV4-3 and TRBJ1-6; TRBD1 matches 9 bases. Trimming cost V 5 bases and J 6 bases; bases outside gene matches: 5. Germline V lookup: CDR1 LGHNA, CDR2 YSLEER. The CDR3 runs to 15 residues. The CDR3 region has the DNA TGCGCCAGCAGCTACGGACAGGGGACTAATTCACCCCTCCACTTT. It is translated as CASSYGQGTNSPLHF.

The gene calls are TRBV28 and TRBJ2-1; D gene ambiguous. CDR3 length equals 11 residues. V lost 5 bases and J lost 5, with 4 bases in between. The germline V gene encodes CDR1 MDHEN and CDR2 SYDVKM. CDR3 coding DNA: TGTGCCAGCAGTGGCAACAATGAGCAGTTCTTC. It yields the protein CASSGNNEQFF.

The gene calls are TRBV19 and TRBJ2-7, with 7 positions matching TRBD1. This CDR3 region has 17 residues. From germline, CDR1 is LNHDA and CDR2 SQIVND (reference sequence). V shed 4 bases, J shed 0 bases, and the junction held 12 bases outside the gene matches. The CDR3 sequence is CASSRSHGQDSSYEQYF. CDR3 nucleotides: TGTGCCAGTAGTAGAAGCCACGGACAGGACAGCTCCTACGAGCAGTACTTC.

The chain links TRBV27 to TRBJ1-4; D gene ambiguous. Trimming pared 4 bases from V and 8 bases from J, leaving 20 bases between. The CDR3 extends over 16 amino acids. Per the germline V gene, CDR1 is MNHEY and CDR2 is SMNVEV (reference sequence). The chain's CDR3 is CASSYLGGVRGEKLFF. CDR3 nucleotide sequence: TGTGCCAGCAGTTACCTTGGCGGAGTAAGAGGGGAAAAACTGTTTTTT.

This chain links TRBV9 with TRBJ1-1, with 8 bases identical to TRBD1. Germline V CDR1 and CDR2: SGDLS, YYNGEE. Trimming at V came to 3 bases and at J to 5 bases, leaving 6 bases not matched to a gene. The CDR3 sequence is 14 residues long. CDR3 nucleotide sequence: TGTGCCAGCAGCGGGTACGACAGGGGAACTGAAGCTTTCTTT. Encoded protein: CASSGYDRGTEAFF.

The gene calls are TRBV7-9 and TRBJ2-3; a possible D gene is TRBD2 (5 bases). The CDR3 runs to 15 residues. V lost 5 bases and J lost 3, with 15 bases in between. Germline V lookup: CDR1 SEHNR, CDR2 FQNEAQ (reference sequence). The chain's CDR3 is CASSPRGSETDTQYF. The CDR3 DNA is TGTGCCAGCAGCCCCCGGGGTAGCGAGACAGATACGCAGTATTTT.

The CDR3 sequence is CASSLWRESDEQYF. CDR3 in DNA: TGTGCCAGCAGTTTATGGCGGGAGAGCGACGAGCAGTACTTC. V usage is TRBV27 and J usage is TRBJ2-7; TRBD2 aligns across 7 bases. Germline loops: CDR1 MNHEY, CDR2 SMNVEV (reference sequence). The CDR3 is made up of 14 amino acids. J gave up 5 bases and V 1 base, and 5 bases lay outside the gene matches.

This chain joins TRBV5-3 and TRBJ1-2; D gene ambiguous. TRBV5-3 counts as an open reading frame of uncertain function. The CDR3 consists of 15 residues. Trimming took off 4 bases at V and 0 bases at J, with 13 bases between the two ends. CDR3 coding DNA: TGTGCCAGAAGCCTCCGCCGACATTCTAACTATGGCTACACCTTC. This gives the protein CARSLRRHSNYGYTF.

This chain uses TRBV5-1 with TRBJ2-2; a weak D match, TRBD2 (7 bases). Germline V lookup: CDR1 SGHRS, CDR2 YFSETQ. This CDR3 comprises 16 residues. The V gene lost 4 bases and the J gene lost 5 bases, with 18 bases spanning the gap. CDR3 sequence (DNA): TGCGCCAGCAGCGAAACAGGGAGGGTGAAAACCGGGGAGCTGTTTTTT. Residues: CASSETGRVKTGELFF.

This rearrangement joins TRBV5-4 to TRBJ2-7; 11 bases fit TRBD2. Per the germline V gene, CDR1 is SGHNT and CDR2 is YYREEE (reference sequence). CDR3 length equals 14 residues. V shed 1 base, J shed 6 bases, and the junction held 3 bases outside the gene matches. This chain's CDR3 is CASSLTSGRTEQYF. CDR3 nucleotide sequence: TGTGCCAGCAGCTTGACTAGCGGGAGAACCGAGCAGTACTTC.

This chain connects TRBV2 to TRBJ1-5; 8 bases fit TRBD1. After removal of 4 bases from V and 7 bases from J, the junction contained 15 bases not matched to a gene. The CDR3 extends over 17 amino acids. Germline CDR1 is SNHLY and CDR2 is FYNNEI. CDR3 sequence reads: CASSVSRGQGKGQPQHF. Written as DNA, the CDR3 is TGTGCCAGCAGTGTTTCTCGCGGACAGGGTAAAGGCCAGCCCCAGCATTTT.

Only a few counts were recorded for this clone. Here the CDR3 reads CASSSGGPGTDTQYF. The CDR3 DNA is TGTGCCAGCAGCTCGGGAGGGCCGGGCACAGATACGCAGTATTTT. The V gene is TRBV7-8, the J gene TRBJ2-3; 8 bases fit TRBD2. This CDR3 region has 15 residues. CDR1 SGHVS and CDR2 FQNEAQ come from the germline V gene. Trimming removed 4 bases from V and 1 base from J; junction bases left unmatched: 4.

This clone was counted only a few times. CDR3 residues: CASSSLAGGSYEQYF. The CDR3 DNA sequence: TGTGCCAGCAGTTCACTAGCGGGAGGCTCCTACGAGCAGTACTTC. The rearrangement links TRBV6-2 or TRBV6-3 to TRBJ2-7, with 12 positions matching TRBD2. V lost 4 bases and J lost 0; bases outside the gene matches: 1. Germline CDR1 MNHEY, CDR2 SVGEGT. The CDR3 length is 15 residues.

The J gene is TRBJ2-3, the V gene TRBV7-9; the D is unclear. The CDR3 is 15 amino acids. Trimming cost V 2 bases and J 2 bases, with 11 bases left between them. The V gene's germline CDR1 is SEHNR and CDR2 FQNEAQ (reference sequence). CDR3 residues: CASSLSQIITDTQYF. CDR3 nucleotide sequence: TGTGCCAGCAGCTTAAGTCAGATCATCACAGATACGCAGTATTTT.